This T cell receptor (beta chain) derives from a study of blood T cell repertoires in COVID-19 (dated by TCRdb to the early 2020s). Regarding the study in general: Samples covering the acute and convalescent phases of COVID-19 were provided by collaborators in the United States, Italy and Spain. The material from the prospective study consisted of cDNA or gDNA derived from T cells, B-cell-depleted T cells, or PBMCs. Deeply sampled blood TCRbeta repertoires from subjects exposed to, actively infected with, or recovered from COVID-19 were included in the dataset. A freely available public database, intended as a resource for researchers studying the immune response to SARS-CoV-2, is where the repertoires were released. The samples were drawn from the first 160 participants of the ongoing ImmuneRACE study and from over a thousand subjects provided by 6 global collaborators. A de-identified subject ID, COVID-19 status, age in years and sex were almost always included in the sample metadata. Where available, HLA class I and class II types were obtained from metadata supplied by the sample provider rather than from assay-based typing. Overall results and qualifications from the work: How much clinical and demographic metadata was included differed by source and by participant, and the metadata was provided uncurated.

TCRbeta CDR3 regions were amplified from genomic DNA by means of the immunoSEQ Assay, a bias-controlled multiplex PCR. The published analysis was carried out like this. The number of nucleated cells in each sample was estimated by amplification of reference gene primers within the assay. Sequence reads were collapsed and filtered to measure the absolute abundance of every unique TCRbeta CDR3 rearrangement. For each sample, productive Simpson clonality was calculated as the square root of Simpson's diversity index over productive rearrangements. The table comes from immuneACCESS by way of TCRdb, which keeps in-frame sequences with V and J called. Part of the clones is missing from these tables; in studies checked, under half for an unresolved V gene and the rest for unknown reasons. Clone size and V and J calls were adopted from that table, with D and trimming inferred from the DNA. In all, the sample holds about 180,000 clones, and about four fifths of those were seen once. The top ten clonotypes cover 5.5% to 7.5% of the sample.

V is clipped by 4 bases and J by 3 bases, and the sequence between their germline boundaries is 9 bases long. The germline V gene (reference sequence) specifies LGHDT as CDR1 and YNNKEL as CDR2. The CDR3 numbers 13 residues from cysteine through phenylalanine. The sequence is cut down to CDR3 DNA, 39 bases in frame from base 1. This clone has only one observation. What antigen it recognizes has not been identified. Base qualities are not at hand, and no much larger clone is one base apart. Collaborating institutions collected whole blood in K2EDTA tubes following their own protocols. Collaborator samples were shipped for TCRbeta analysis as frozen whole blood, isolated PBMCs, or DNA extracted from either sample type.

Sequenced: peripheral blood. The source of this sequence is a human donor in a cohort sampled during active COVID-19. Here the chain combines TRBV3-1 (or the pseudogene TRBV3-2) and TRBJ1-1, with the D gene not confidently named. The CDR3 region has the sequence CASSPLRDTEAFF. In nucleotide form, the sequence is TGTGCCAGCAGCCCACTTCGGGACACTGAAGCTTTCTTT.